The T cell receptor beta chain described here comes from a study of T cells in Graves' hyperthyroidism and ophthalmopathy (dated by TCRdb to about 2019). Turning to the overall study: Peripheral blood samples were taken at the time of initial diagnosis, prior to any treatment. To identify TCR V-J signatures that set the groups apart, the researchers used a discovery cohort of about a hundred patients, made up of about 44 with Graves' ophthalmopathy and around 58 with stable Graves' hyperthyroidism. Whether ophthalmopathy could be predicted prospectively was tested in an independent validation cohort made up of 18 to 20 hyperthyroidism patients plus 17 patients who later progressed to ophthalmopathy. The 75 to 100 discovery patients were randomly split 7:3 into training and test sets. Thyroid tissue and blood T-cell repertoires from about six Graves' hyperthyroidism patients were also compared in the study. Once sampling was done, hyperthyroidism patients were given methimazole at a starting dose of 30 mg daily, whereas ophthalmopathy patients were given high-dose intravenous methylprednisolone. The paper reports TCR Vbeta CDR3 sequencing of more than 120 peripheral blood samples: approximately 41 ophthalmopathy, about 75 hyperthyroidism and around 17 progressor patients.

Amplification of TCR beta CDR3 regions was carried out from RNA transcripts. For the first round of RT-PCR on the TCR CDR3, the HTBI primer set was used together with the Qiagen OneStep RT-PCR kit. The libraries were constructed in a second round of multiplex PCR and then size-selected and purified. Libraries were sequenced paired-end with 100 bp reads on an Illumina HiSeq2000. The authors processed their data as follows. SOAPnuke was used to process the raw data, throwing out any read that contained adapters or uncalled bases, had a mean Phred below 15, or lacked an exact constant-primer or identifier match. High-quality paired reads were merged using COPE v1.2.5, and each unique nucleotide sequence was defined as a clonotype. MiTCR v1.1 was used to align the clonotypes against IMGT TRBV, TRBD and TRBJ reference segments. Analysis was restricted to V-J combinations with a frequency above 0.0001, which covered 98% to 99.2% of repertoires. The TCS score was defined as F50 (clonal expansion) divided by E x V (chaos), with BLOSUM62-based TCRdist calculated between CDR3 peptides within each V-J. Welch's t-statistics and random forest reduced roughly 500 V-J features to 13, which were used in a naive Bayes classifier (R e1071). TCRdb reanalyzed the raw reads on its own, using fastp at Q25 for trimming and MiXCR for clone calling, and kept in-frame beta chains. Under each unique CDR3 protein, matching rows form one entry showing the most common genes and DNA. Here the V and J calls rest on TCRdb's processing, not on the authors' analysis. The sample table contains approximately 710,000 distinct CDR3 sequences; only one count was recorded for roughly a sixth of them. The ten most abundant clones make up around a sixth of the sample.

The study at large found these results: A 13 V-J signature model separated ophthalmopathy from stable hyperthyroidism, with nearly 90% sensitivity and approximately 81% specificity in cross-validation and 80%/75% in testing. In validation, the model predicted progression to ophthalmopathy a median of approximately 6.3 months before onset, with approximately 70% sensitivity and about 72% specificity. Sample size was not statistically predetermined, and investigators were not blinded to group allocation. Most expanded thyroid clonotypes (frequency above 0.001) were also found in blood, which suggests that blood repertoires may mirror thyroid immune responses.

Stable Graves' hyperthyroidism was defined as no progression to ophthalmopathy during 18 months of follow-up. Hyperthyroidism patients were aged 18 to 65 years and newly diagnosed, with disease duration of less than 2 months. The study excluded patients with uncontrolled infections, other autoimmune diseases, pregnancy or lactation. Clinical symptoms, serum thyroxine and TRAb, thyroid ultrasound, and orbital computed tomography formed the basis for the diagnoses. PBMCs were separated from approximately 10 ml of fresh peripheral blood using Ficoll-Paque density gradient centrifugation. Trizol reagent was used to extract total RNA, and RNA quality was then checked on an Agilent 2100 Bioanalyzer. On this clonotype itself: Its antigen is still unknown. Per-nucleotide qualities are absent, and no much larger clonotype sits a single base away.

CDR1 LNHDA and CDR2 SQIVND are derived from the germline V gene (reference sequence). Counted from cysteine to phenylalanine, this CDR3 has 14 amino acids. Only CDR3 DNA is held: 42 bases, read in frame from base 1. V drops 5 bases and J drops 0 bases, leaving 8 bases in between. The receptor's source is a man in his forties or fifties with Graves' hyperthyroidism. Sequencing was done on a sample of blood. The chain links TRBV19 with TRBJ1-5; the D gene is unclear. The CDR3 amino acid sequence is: CASSGSYSNQPQHF. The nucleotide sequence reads TGTGCCAGTAGTGGGAGTTATAGCAATCAGCCCCAGCATTTT.